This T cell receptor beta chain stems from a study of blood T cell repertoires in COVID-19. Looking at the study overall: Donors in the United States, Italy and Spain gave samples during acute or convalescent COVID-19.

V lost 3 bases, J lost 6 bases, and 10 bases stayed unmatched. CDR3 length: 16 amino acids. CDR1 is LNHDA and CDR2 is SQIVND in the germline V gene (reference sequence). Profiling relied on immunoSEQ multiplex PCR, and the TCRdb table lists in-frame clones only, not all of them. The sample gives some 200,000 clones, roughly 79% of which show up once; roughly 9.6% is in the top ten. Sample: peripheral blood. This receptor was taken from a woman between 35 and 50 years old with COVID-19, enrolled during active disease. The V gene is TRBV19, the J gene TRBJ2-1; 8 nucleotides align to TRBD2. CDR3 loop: CASSILAGWGANEQFF. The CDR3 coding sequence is TGTGCCAGTAGTATCCTAGCGGGTTGGGGGGCCAATGAGCAGTTCTTC.